A selection of T cell receptor beta chains follows, all from one sample in a study of patients and donors after allogeneic stem cell transplantation. TCRdb re-analysed the RT-PCR reads in MiXCR, keeping a single row per CDR3 protein. The sample carries 190,000 or so distinct CDR3 sequences, around two fifths recorded once. Sequencing was carried out using blood, either unsorted or a sorted T cell fraction (not recorded which). The origin of the receptors is a human donor who was either an allogeneic HSCT recipient or a stem cell or donor lymphocyte infusion donor (not recorded which). It is not recorded whose cells these are; they may come from a transplant donor. Each CDR3 is given without its conserved first and last residue.

>TRBV4-1
ASSQGIVGLFTGELF
>TRBV7-9
ASGGAENTEAF
>TRBV3-1
AGEPGQLMNTEAF
>TRBV5-5
ASSLRPNTLGGYGYT
>TRBV28
ASSTSGGATGEQF
>TRBV3-1
ASRLGTGAGNEQF
>TRBV28
ASSFRTSGVVGETQY
>TRBV12-3/TRBV12-4
ASSRGGLGYGYT
>TRBV5-1
ASSLAGGSYEQY
>TRBV27
ASTPGGANYNEQF
>TRBV12-3/TRBV12-4
ASSLTGGYSGYT
>TRBV9
ASSPLSRGSGNEQF
>TRBV2
ASSERGSYEQY
>TRBV29-1
SVEDDSSSGNTIY
>TRBV12-3/TRBV12-4
ASSTAQGMAYEQF
>TRBV24-1
ATSDPPRTGNYGYT
>TRBV27
ASNSGALYHEQY
>TRBV20-1
SARDLMEGSGEKLF
>TRBV11-2
ASSFPASGVNEQF
>TRBV4-3
ASSPRTGGNQPQH
>TRBV4-2
ASSQDYDRRVLPNQPQH
>TRBV24-1
ATSDHPGNGGEKLF
>TRBV3-1
ASRGTGMNTEAF
>TRBV27
ASSPSGWNTEAF
>TRBV11-2
ASSSSQGAVEQF
>TRBV7-2
ASSVRTELYGYT
>TRBV4-1
ASSQEHDYPTDTQY
>TRBV5-1
ASSSTGSSYEQY
>TRBV9
ASSVARTANYGYT
>TRBV7-2
ASRRWGRTDTQY
>TRBV12-3/TRBV12-4
ASSFGYSNQPQH
>TRBV9
ASSVWDSYTDTQY
>TRBV30
ACEQEDPEAF
>TRBV20-1
SAPRGSTEAF
>TRBV29-1
SVEAGGSSGNTIY
>TRBV4-2
ASSQEGTASYEQY
>TRBV7-2
ASSLAITPSYNSPLH
>TRBV10-3
AISDRGKGNTIY
>TRBV20-1
SATKGSYNSPLH
>TRBV27
ASSLAGGAYEQY
>TRBV11-2
ASSLVRGDEQF
>TRBV7-9
ASSLNEARAF
>TRBV7-9
ASSFGTNRVYNEQF
>TRBV4-1
ASSQGISRGSGANVLT
>TRBV25-1
ASRPQGSRTVNYEQY
>TRBV27
ASSPLLTGKDRGYT
>TRBV28
AWGQETQY
>TRBV7-9
ASSKRLNTEAF
>TRBV10-3
AISQDTEAF
>TRBV5-5
ASSLRARGYT
>TRBV10-1
ASSEASGGYNEQF